Listed here are 2 T cell receptor beta chains from one sample, sequenced in a study of response to subunit inactivated influenza vaccine. Using its own MiXCR run on the RT-PCR reads, TCRdb lists one record per CDR3 protein. Of roughly 700,000 distinct CDR3 sequences listed, around 13% are singletons. The specimen was PBMCs from blood, collected 14 to 15 days before vaccination. The receptors shown here come from a man in his fifties or sixties who received an inactivated influenza vaccine.

The chain couples TRBV9 to TRBJ2-7, with 9 bases lining up with TRBD2. After removal of 0 bases from V and 4 bases from J, the junction contained 5 bases not matched to a gene. This CDR3 region has 15 residues. Per the germline V gene, CDR1 is SGDLS and CDR2 is YYNGEE. CDR3 sequence (DNA): TGTGCCAGCAGCGTAGGACTAGCGGACGGTTACGAGCAGTACTTC. Translation: CASSVGLADGYEQYF.

This clonotype was seen only a few times. The chain uses TRBV13 and TRBJ2-7; D might be TRBD1 (6 bases). The germline V gene has CDR1 PRHDT and CDR2 FYEKMQ (reference sequence). This CDR3 contains 14 residues. V gave up 5 bases and J gave up 5 bases, with 16 bases separating them. In DNA form, the CDR3 reads TGTGCCAGCAGCGATACAGGGAAAAGGGACGAGCAGTACTTC. Translating gives CASSDTGKRDEQYF.